Listed below are T cell receptor beta chains from one sample, sequenced in a study of shared clonotypes between healthy human individuals. TCRdb's table, derived via immunoSEQ multiplex PCR, lists solely in-frame clones and lacks some. The sample has just over 2,000,000 clones, about 95% seen once. Sequencing was performed on naive CD8+ T cells sorted from blood. The receptor set was obtained from a man younger than 35 in good health. Each CDR3 is given with its conserved first and last residue. A D gene is named only where the DNA matches it firmly. The size entry is marked missing in some rows and otherwise reads once, few, many or a size class.

D gene | J gene | clone size | V gene | CDR3 DNA | CDR3 protein
TRBD1 | TRBJ2-7 | . | TRBV7-2 | TGTGCCAGCAGCACCATCGGGACAGGCTACGAGCAGTACTTC | CASSTIGTGYEQYF
TRBD2 | TRBJ2-3 | . | TRBV5-4 | TGTGCCAGCAGCCCTTTTACCGGGACTAGCGGGAACAATACGCAGTATTTT | CASSPFTGTSGNNTQYF
. | TRBJ2-2 | . | TRBV4-1 | TGCGCCAGCAGCCAAGATCGGGTGAGGGGGGGCGGCACCGGGGAGCTGTTTTTT | CASSQDRVRGGGTGELFF
. | TRBJ2-5 | . | TRBV11-2 | TGTGCCAGCAGCTTAGCTTACGGGGACCCACGGCCCCAGTACTTC | CASSLAYGDPRPQYF
TRBD2 | TRBJ2-3 | once | TRBV7-9 | TGTGCCAGCAGCCAACTCGCGGGGGTCACAGATACGCAGTATTTT | CASSQLAGVTDTQYF
TRBD2 | TRBJ2-3 | . | TRBV10-2 | TGCGCCAGCGACAGAGGGACTAGCGGGAGGGTGGGCACAGATACGCAGTATTTT | CASDRGTSGRVGTDTQYF
. | TRBJ2-1 | . | TRBV5-6 | TGTGCCAGCAGCTTGGCCGTGGCGGGAGAGCAGTTCTTC | CASSLAVAGEQFF
. | TRBJ2-7 | once | TRBV25-1 | TGTGCCAGCAGTTCCCCCAGGACAGAAGAAAGTCACGAGCAGTACTTC | CASSSPRTEESHEQYF
TRBD2 | TRBJ2-5 | . | TRBV5-6 | TGTGCCAGCAGCTTCGGACTAGCGGGAGCAGAGACCCAGTACTTC | CASSFGLAGAETQYF
. | TRBJ2-5 | . | TRBV6-5 | TGTGCCAGCAGTTACTACAAGCCGGCCGCGACCCAGTACTTC | CASSYYKPAATQYF
TRBD2 | TRBJ2-7 | once | TRBV11-2 | TGTGCCAGCAGCTTAGTAGCGGGAGGAGTCTACGAGCAGTACTTC | CASSLVAGGVYEQYF
. | TRBJ2-7 | . | TRBV29-1 | TGCAGCGTTGTCGTGGCTCTCGAGCAGTACTTC | CSVVVALEQYF
. | TRBJ1-1 | . | TRBV4-3 | TGCGCCAGCAGCATAGGGGCCTGGGACACTGAAGCTTTCTTT | CASSIGAWDTEAFF
. | TRBJ1-2 | . | TRBV11-2 | TGTGCCAGCAGCCGACAAAGAACTAACTATGGCTACACCTTC | CASSRQRTNYGYTF
. | TRBJ1-5 | . | TRBV28 | TGTGCCAGCAGTTTAACGGGTTCGGGCAATCAGCCCCAGCATTTT | CASSLTGSGNQPQHF
. | TRBJ2-1 | once | TRBV4-2 | TGTGCCAGCAGCCAAGATAGTAACTCCCTAGACTACAATGAGCAGTTCTTC | CASSQDSNSLDYNEQFF
. | TRBJ2-2 | . | TRBV27 | TGTGCCAGCAGTTTACAGGGTTGGACCGGGGAGCTGTTTTTT | CASSLQGWTGELFF
. | TRBJ1-5 | once | TRBV6-5 | TGTGCCAGCAGAGCCTACAATCAGCCCCAGCATTTT | CASRAYNQPQHF
. | TRBJ2-1 | . | TRBV7-9 | TGTGCCAGCAGCTACCGACAAATTGTAGGGGATGAGCAGTTCTTC | CASSYRQIVGDEQFF
TRBD1 | TRBJ1-2 | . | TRBV6-5 | TGTGCCAGCACCACAGGGGAAGGATATGGCTACACCTTC | CASTTGEGYGYTF
TRBD1 | TRBJ2-5 | . | TRBV29-1 | TGCAGCGTGGAGGGGCTGGGGACAGGGAAGTTTGAGACCCAGTACTTC | CSVEGLGTGKFETQYF
. | TRBJ1-6 | . | TRBV5-6 | TGTGCCAGCAGCTTGGTCGGTGACGGGGATGGTTCACCCCTCCACTTT | CASSLVGDGDGSPLHF
. | TRBJ2-7 | . | TRBV7-8 | TGTGCCAGCAGCTCTTCGAGCTACTCCTACGAGCAGTACTTC | CASSSSSYSYEQYF
TRBD1 | TRBJ1-2 | . | TRBV28 | TGTGCCAGCAGTTCCCCCCTGACAGGGTACTATGGCTACACCTTC | CASSSPLTGYYGYTF
TRBD1 | TRBJ2-7 | . | TRBV10-2 | TGCGCCAGCACTGGGACAGGAATCTACGAGCAGTACTTC | CASTGTGIYEQYF
TRBD2 | TRBJ2-3 | . | TRBV7-9 | TGTGCCAGCAGCCAACCCCTAGCGGGAGGAAGCACAGATACGCAGTATTTT | CASSQPLAGGSTDTQYF
. | TRBJ1-1 | once | TRBV6-5 | TGTGCCAGCAGTTTCACGGAAGGGGGCACTGAAGCTTTCTTT | CASSFTEGGTEAFF
TRBD2 | TRBJ2-1 | once | TRBV29-1 | TGCAGCGTTGTGTGGACTAGCGGGGACAATGAGCAGTTCTTC | CSVVWTSGDNEQFF
. | TRBJ1-1 | . | TRBV13 | TGTGCCAGCAGCAAGGACAGTACGAACACTGAAGCTTTCTTT | CASSKDSTNTEAFF
. | TRBJ2-1 | . | TRBV27 | TGTGCCAGCAGTTTAGGGTGGGATGAGCAGTTCTTC | CASSLGWDEQFF
. | TRBJ2-1 | once | TRBV4-3 | TGCGCCAGCAGCCAATCGGGGGACAATGAGCAGTTCTTC | CASSQSGDNEQFF
. | TRBJ2-3 | . | TRBV7-9 | TGTGCCAGCAGCTTATATCAGGCTGATACGCAGTATTTT | CASSLYQADTQYF
. | TRBJ2-5 | . | TRBV7-9 | TGTGCCAGCAGCCATGGGGTCGCGGAGCAAGAGACCCAGTACTTC | CASSHGVAEQETQYF
. | TRBJ2-5 | . | TRBV6-7 | TGTGCCAGCAGTTACTGTACAGGGTCATTGCAAGAGACCCAGTACTTC | CASSYCTGSLQETQYF
. | TRBJ1-5 | . | TRBV19 | TGTGCCAGTAGTATCCCCGACGCGCCCCAGCATTTT | CASSIPDAPQHF
TRBD1 | TRBJ1-3 | . | TRBV9 | TGTGCCAGCAGCTCCGGGACAGCTATTTTGAGCTCTGGAAACACCATATATTTT | CASSSGTAILSSGNTIYF
. | TRBJ2-1 | . | TRBV4-3 | TGCGCCAGCAGCCACCTCTTAACGGGAACAAGTTACAATGAGCAGTTCTTC | CASSHLLTGTSYNEQFF
. | TRBJ1-1 | . | TRBV28 | TGTGCCAGCAGTTTTCCAAGTAGGGCTGAAGCTTTCTTT | CASSFPSRAEAFF
TRBD2 | TRBJ2-7 | . | TRBV6-6 | TGTGCCAGCAGCTACGACCTAGCGGACCTTCCCTACGAGCAGTACTTC | CASSYDLADLPYEQYF
TRBD2 | TRBJ2-3 | . | TRBV29-1 | TGCAGCGCCCAACTAGCGGGGGGGCCGGTGGGAGATACGCAGTATTTT | CSAQLAGGPVGDTQYF
. | TRBJ1-6 | . | TRBV27 | TGTGCCAGCAGTTTAATGGGACCCCGGCCGTCACCCCTCCACTTT | CASSLMGPRPSPLHF
TRBD1 | TRBJ1-2 | . | TRBV15 | TGTGCCACCAGCAGAGGTCAGGGGGAATTCTATGGCTACACCTTC | CATSRGQGEFYGYTF
. | TRBJ2-2 | . | TRBV4-3 | TGCGCCAGCAGCCAAGAGAGCCAGGGACGGAACACCGGGGAGCTGTTTTTT | CASSQESQGRNTGELFF
. | TRBJ1-1 | . | TRBV10-3 | TGTGCCATCAGTGAGATTGAGAACACTGAAGCTTTCTTT | CAISEIENTEAFF
. | TRBJ2-7 | . | TRBV5-4 | TGTGCCAGCAGCTTTGAGGCGCCCTACGAGCAGTACTTC | CASSFEAPYEQYF
. | TRBJ2-7 | once | TRBV5-1 | TGCGCCAGCAGCTTGGTAGTTGGGTACGAGCAGTACTTC | CASSLVVGYEQYF
TRBD2 | TRBJ2-3 | . | TRBV30 | TGTGCCTGGAGTACAAGCGGGACTAGCACAGATACGCAGTATTTT | CAWSTSGTSTDTQYF
. | TRBJ1-6 | . | TRBV6-7 | TGTGCCAGCAGTTACTGCTCGGCAGGGAATCTGACCTCCTATAATTCACCCCTCCACTTT | CASSYCSAGNLTSYNSPLHF
. | TRBJ2-7 | once | TRBV2 | TGTGCCAGCAGTGAGGGCTATCGCTCCTCCTACGAGCAGTACTTC | CASSEGYRSSYEQYF
TRBD1 | TRBJ2-1 | . | TRBV29-1 | TGCAGCGTCCAAAGGGACAGCTCGCAGTTCTTC | CSVQRDSSQFF
TRBD2 | TRBJ2-3 | . | TRBV7-9 | TGTGCCAGCAGCCTGGGATATGAGGCGGGAGGGGATACGCAGTATTTT | CASSLGYEAGGDTQYF
TRBD2 | TRBJ2-1 | . | TRBV4-2 | TGTGCCAGCAGCCAAGAACCGGGACTAGTGGGGGGGTTGAATGAGCAGTTCTTC | CASSQEPGLVGGLNEQFF
. | TRBJ2-7 | . | TRBV11-2 | TGTGCCAGCAGCTTAGCTGAATCCTACGAGCAGTACTTC | CASSLAESYEQYF
TRBD1 | TRBJ1-2 | . | TRBV29-1 | TGCAGCGTTGTTTTTTATACAGGGGGGAACGGCTACACCTTC | CSVVFYTGGNGYTF
. | TRBJ2-1 | . | TRBV4-1 | TGCGCCAGCAGCCAAGAAAGGGCAGGCTCCTACAATGAGCAGTTCTTC | CASSQERAGSYNEQFF
TRBD1 | TRBJ1-1 | . | TRBV11-2 | TGTGCCAGCAGCTTAAGAGCGGGACAGCTGAACACTGAAGCTTTCTTT | CASSLRAGQLNTEAFF
. | TRBJ1-5 | . | TRBV28 | TGTGCCAGCAGCCTCGGGGGGCCGGGCAATCAGTCCCAGCATTTT | CASSLGGPGNQSQHF
. | TRBJ1-2 | . | TRBV7-2 | TGTGCCAGCAGCTTAGGAGGAATTAACTATGGCTACACCTTC | CASSLGGINYGYTF
TRBD2 | TRBJ2-3 | . | TRBV4-3 | TGCGCCAGCAGCCCATCGACTCTAGCGGGACCACACACAGATACGCAGTATTTT | CASSPSTLAGPHTDTQYF